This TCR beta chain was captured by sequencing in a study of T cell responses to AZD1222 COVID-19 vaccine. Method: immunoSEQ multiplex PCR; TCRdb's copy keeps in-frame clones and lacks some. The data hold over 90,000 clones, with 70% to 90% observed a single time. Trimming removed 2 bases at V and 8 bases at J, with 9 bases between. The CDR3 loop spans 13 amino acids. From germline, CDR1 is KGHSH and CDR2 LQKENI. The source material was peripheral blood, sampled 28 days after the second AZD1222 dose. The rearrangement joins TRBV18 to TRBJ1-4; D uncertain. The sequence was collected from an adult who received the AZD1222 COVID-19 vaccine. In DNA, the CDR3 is TGTGCCAGCTCACCAGGGGTCGAGGAAAAACTGTTTTTT. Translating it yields CASSPGVEEKLFF.